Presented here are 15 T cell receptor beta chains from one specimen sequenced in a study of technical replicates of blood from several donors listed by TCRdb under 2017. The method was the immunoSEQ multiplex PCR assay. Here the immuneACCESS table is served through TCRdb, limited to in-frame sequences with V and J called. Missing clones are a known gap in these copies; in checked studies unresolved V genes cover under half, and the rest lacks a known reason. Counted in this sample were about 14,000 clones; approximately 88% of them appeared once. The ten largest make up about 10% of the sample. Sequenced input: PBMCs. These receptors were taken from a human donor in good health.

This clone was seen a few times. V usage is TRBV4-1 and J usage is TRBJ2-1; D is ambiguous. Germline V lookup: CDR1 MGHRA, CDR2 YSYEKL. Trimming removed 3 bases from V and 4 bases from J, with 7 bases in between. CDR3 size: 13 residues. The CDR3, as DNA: TGCGCCAGCAGCCAGAGCCCTTACAATGAGCAGTTCTTC. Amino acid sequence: CASSQSPYNEQFF.

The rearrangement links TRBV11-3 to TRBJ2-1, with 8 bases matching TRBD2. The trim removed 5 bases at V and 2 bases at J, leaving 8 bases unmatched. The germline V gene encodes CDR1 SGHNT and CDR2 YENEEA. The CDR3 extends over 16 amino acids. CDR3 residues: CASSQNSGNTYNEQFF. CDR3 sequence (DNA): TGTGCCAGCAGCCAAAATAGCGGGAACACCTACAATGAGCAGTTCTTC.

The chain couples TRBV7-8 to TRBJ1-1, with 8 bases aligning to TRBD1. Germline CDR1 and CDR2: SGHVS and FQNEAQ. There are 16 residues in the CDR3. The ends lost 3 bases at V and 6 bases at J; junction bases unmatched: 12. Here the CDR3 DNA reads TGTGCCAGCAGCTTGGGTAAGGACAGGGTGCGGGCTGAAGCTTTCTTT. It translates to CASSLGKDRVRAEAFF. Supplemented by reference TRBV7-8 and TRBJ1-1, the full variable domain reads GAGVSQSPRYKVAKRGQDVALRCDPISGHVSLFWYQQALGQGPEFLTYFQNEAQLDKSGLPSDRFFAERPEGSVSTLKIQRTQQEDSAVYLCASSLGKDRVRAEAFFGQGTRLTVV.

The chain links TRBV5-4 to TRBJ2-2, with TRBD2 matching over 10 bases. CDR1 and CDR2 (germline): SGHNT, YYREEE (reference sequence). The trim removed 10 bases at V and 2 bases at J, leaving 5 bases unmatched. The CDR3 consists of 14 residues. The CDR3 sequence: CAGSSGSNTGELFF. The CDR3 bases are TGTGCCGGATCTAGCGGGAGTAACACCGGGGAGCTGTTTTTT. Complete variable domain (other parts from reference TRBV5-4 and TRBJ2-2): ETGVTQSPTHLIKTRGQQVTLRCSSQSGHNTVSWYQQALGQGPQFIFQYYREEENGRGNFPPRFSGLQFPNYSSELNVNALELDDSALYLCAGSSGSNTGELFFGEGSRLTVL.

CDR3 amino acids: CASSSLGGTADTQYF. The CDR3 nucleotides are TGTGCCAGTAGTAGTCTAGGCGGGACCGCAGATACGCAGTATTTT. J is TRBJ2-3 and V is TRBV19; tentative D call: TRBD2 (6 bases). Trimming shortened V by 4 bases and J by 4 bases, and 15 bases separated the two germline ends. CDR3 length: 15 residues. CDR1 and CDR2 (germline): LNHDA, SQIVND (reference sequence). The full variable domain, with the rest looked up from reference TRBV19 and TRBJ2-3, is DGGITQSPKYLFRKEGQNVTLSCEQNLNHDAMYWYRQDPGQGLRLIYYSQIVNDFQKGDIAEGYSVSREKKESFPLTVTSAQKNPTAFYLCASSSLGGTADTQYFGPGTRLTVL.

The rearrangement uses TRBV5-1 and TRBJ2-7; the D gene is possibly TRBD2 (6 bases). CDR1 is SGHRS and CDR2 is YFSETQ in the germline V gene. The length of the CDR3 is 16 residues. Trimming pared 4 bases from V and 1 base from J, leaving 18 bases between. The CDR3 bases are TGCGCCAGCAGCCCACTAGCAGCAGCCAGTTCCTACGAGCAGTACTTC. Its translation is CASSPLAAASSYEQYF.

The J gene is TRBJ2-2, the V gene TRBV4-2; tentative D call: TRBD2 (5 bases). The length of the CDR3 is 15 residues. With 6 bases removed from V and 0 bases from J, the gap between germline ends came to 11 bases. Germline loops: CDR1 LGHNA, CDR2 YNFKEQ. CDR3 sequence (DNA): TGTGCCAGCAGGGACCCGGGATCGAACACCGGGGAGCTGTTTTTT. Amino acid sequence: CASRDPGSNTGELFF.

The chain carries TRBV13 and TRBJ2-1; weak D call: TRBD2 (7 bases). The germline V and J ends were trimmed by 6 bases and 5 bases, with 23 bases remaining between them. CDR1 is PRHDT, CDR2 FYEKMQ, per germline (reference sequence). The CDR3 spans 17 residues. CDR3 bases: TGTGCCAGCAGTCCAGATCCGCCGGGGGGCAACCACAATGAGCAGTTCTTC. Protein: CASSPDPPGGNHNEQFF. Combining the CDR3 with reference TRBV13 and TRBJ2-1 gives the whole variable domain AAGVIQSPRHLIKEKRETATLKCYPIPRHDTVYWYQQGPGQDPQFLISFYEKMQSDKGSIPDRFSAQQFSDYHSELNMSSLELGDSALYFCASSPDPPGGNHNEQFFGPGTRLTVL.

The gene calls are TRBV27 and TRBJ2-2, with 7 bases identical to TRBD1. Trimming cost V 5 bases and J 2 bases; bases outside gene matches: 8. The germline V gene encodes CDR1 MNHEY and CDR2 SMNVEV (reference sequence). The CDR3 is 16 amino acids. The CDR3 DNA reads TGTGCCAGCAGTCCGAGGGGACAGATAAACACCGGGGAGCTGTTTTTT. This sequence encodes CASSPRGQINTGELFF.

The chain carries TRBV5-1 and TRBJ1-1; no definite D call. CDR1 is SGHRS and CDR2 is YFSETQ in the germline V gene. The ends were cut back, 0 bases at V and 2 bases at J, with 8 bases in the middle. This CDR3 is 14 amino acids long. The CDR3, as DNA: TGCGCCAGCAGCTTGGTGGAGGCCAACACTGAAGCTTTCTTT. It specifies CASSLVEANTEAFF.

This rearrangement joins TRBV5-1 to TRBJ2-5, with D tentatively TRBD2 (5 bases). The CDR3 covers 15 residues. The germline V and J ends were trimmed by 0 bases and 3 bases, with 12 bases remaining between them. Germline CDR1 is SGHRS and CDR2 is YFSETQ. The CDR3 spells CASSLAGGPEETQYF. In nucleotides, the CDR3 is TGCGCCAGCAGCTTGGCCGGCGGGCCCGAAGAGACCCAGTACTTC. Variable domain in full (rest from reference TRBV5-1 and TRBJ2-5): KAGVTQTPRYLIKTRGQQVTLSCSPISGHRSVSWYQQTPGQGLQFLFEYFSETQRNKGNFPGRFSGRQFSNSRSEMNVSTLELGDSALYLCASSLAGGPEETQYFGPGTRLLVL.

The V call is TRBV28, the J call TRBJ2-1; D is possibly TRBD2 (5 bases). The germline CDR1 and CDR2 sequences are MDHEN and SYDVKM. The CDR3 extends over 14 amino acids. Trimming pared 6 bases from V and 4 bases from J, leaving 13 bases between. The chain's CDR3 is CASRLADNYNEQFF. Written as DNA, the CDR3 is TGTGCCAGCAGGCTAGCCGATAATTACAATGAGCAGTTCTTC.

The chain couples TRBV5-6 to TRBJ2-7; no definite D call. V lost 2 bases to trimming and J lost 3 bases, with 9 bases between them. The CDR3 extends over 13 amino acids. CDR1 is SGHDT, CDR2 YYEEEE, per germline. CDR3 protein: CASSFMYSYEQYF. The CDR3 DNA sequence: TGTGCCAGCAGCTTTATGTACAGCTACGAGCAGTACTTC. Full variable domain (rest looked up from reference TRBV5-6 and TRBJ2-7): DAGVTQSPTHLIKTRGQQVTLRCSPKSGHDTVSWYQQALGQGPQFIFQYYEEEERQRGNFPDRFSGHQFPNYSSELNVNALLLGDSALYLCASSFMYSYEQYFGPGTRLTVT.

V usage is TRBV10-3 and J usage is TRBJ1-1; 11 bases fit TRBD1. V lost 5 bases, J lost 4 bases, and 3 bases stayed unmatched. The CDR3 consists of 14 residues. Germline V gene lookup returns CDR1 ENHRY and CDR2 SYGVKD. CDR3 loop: CAISPGTGGTEAFF. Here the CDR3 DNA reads TGTGCCATCAGTCCCGGGACAGGGGGCACTGAAGCTTTCTTT.

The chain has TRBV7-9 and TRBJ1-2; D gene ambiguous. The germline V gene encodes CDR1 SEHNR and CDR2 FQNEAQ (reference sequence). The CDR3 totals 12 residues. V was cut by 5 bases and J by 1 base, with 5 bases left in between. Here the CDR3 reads CASSPHNYGYTF. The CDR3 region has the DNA TGTGCCAGCAGCCCCCATAACTATGGCTACACCTTC.